Below, 28 T cell receptor beta chains from the same sample are listed, as sequenced in a study of blood T cells in healthy people across ages. With a J-beta primer mix and a sample-barcoded 5' primer, a second PCR ran about 7 to 11 cycles. TCRdb analysed the 5' RACE reads with MiXCR anew, one entry per CDR3 protein. The table has about 580,000 distinct CDR3 sequences, roughly 43% seen once. What was sequenced was blood. All receptors come from a man older than 75 in good health.

This clonotype appeared a few times. The chain is built from TRBV18 and TRBJ2-7; TRBD1 matches at 7 bases. This CDR3 comprises 15 residues. Looked up from germline, CDR1 is KGHSH and CDR2 is LQKENI. V trimming: 2 bases; J trimming: 6 bases; junction bases outside the gene matches: 10. This CDR3 reads CASSPSTGPGGEQYF. CDR3 coding DNA: TGTGCCAGCTCACCATCGACAGGGCCAGGGGGCGAGCAGTACTTC. Full variable domain (remainder filled in from reference TRBV18 and TRBJ2-7): NAGVMQNPRHLVRRRGQEARLRCSPMKGHSHVYWYRQLPEEGLKFMVYLQKENIIDESGMPKERFSAEFPKEGPSILRIQQVVRGDSAAYFCASSPSTGPGGEQYFGPGTRLTVT.

The chain combines TRBV20-1 with TRBJ1-6, with 8 bases fitting TRBD1. Germline V gene data show CDR1 as DFQATT and CDR2 as SNEGSKA (reference sequence). CDR3 length: 15 residues. V dropped 4 bases and J dropped 7; count of bases not matched to a gene: 9. Written as DNA, the CDR3 is TGCAGTGCTACCCGGGACAGGCGGGCAAATTCACCCCTCCACTTT. It is translated as CSATRDRRANSPLHF.

V gene TRBV7-2 combines with J gene TRBJ2-7, with D perhaps given as TRBD1 or TRBD2 (5 bases each). The CDR3 totals 15 residues. Germline V CDR1 and CDR2: SGHTA, FQGNSA. V dropped 5 bases and J dropped 2 bases, with 16 bases sitting between them. This CDR3 is CASSPSSRGAYEQYF. Written as DNA, the CDR3 is TGTGCCAGCAGCCCCAGCTCAAGGGGAGCCTACGAGCAGTACTTC.

This clonotype was counted a few times. The genes are TRBV6-5 and TRBJ2-2, with D tentatively TRBD2 (5 bases). This CDR3 has 16 residues. Trimming took 4 bases from V and 0 from J, leaving 12 bases between them. The germline V gene encodes CDR1 MNHEY and CDR2 SVGAGI. Here the CDR3 reads CASSSPPGSNTGELFF. DNA for the CDR3: TGTGCCAGCAGTTCCCCTCCGGGGTCGAACACCGGGGAGCTGTTTTTT.

The rearrangement links TRBV12-3 or TRBV12-4 to TRBJ1-1, with TRBD1 as a possible D gene (5 bases). The CDR3 runs 13 residues. The germline V and J ends were trimmed by 7 bases and 10 bases, with 19 bases remaining between them. The CDR3 loop is CASTRDRGGVAFF. The CDR3 DNA reads as TGTGCCAGCACCCGGGACCGAGGCGGTGTAGCTTTCTTT.

This clonotype has just a few counts. The rearrangement joins TRBV6-2 or TRBV6-3 to TRBJ2-1, with 11 nucleotides matching TRBD1. From germline, CDR1 is MNHEY and CDR2 SVGEGT. Germline trimming cut 6 bases from V and 4 bases from J; bases unmatched to any gene: 32. The CDR3 consists of 24 residues. CDR3 bases: TGTGCCAGCAGCTACCCGGGACAGGGGGGTCAGTCTAGCGGGGTGCTTCACCTATACAATGAGCAGTTCTTC. Amino acid sequence: CASSYPGQGGQSSGVLHLYNEQFF.

The V gene is TRBV4-1, the J gene TRBJ1-2; D unresolved. Germline CDR1 MGHRA, CDR2 YSYEKL. Trimming pared 4 bases from V and 0 bases from J, leaving 9 bases between. The CDR3 extends over 14 amino acids. The chain's CDR3 is CASSPDFANYGYTF. In nucleotides, the CDR3 is TGCGCCAGCAGCCCGGACTTCGCTAACTATGGCTACACCTTC.

The sample holds a few counts of this clonotype. The CDR3, as DNA: TGTGCCAGCACAGGTCTTGGGGCCAACGTCCTGACTTTC. Translated, it gives CASTGLGANVLTF. This sequence joins TRBV25-1 and TRBJ2-6; D unresolved. Between the trimmed V and J ends, which lost 7 bases and 3 bases, there was a span of 7 bases. This CDR3 contains 13 residues. Germline V lookup: CDR1 MGHDK, CDR2 SYGVNS.

This chain joins TRBV7-2 and TRBJ2-4; tentatively, D is TRBD1 or TRBD2 (6 bases each). The assigned J gene may be wrong: the sequence end matches TRBJ2-7 better. This CDR3 has 17 amino acids. Germline lookup yields CDR1 SGHTA and CDR2 FQGNSA. The CDR3 nucleotides are TGTGCCAGCAGCTTAATGGGGGGACAAAAAAAAACCTACGAGCAGTACTTC. This sequence encodes CASSLMGGQKKTYEQYF.

This rearrangement joins TRBV9 to TRBJ2-3, with 10 bases identical to TRBD1. CDR1 is SGDLS, CDR2 YYNGEE, per germline. There are 16 residues in the CDR3. The J segment lost 3 bases and the V segment lost 0 bases, leaving 4 bases of the junction unmatched. The CDR3 DNA follows: TGTGCCAGCAGCGTAGAACCGGGACAGGGGACAGATACGCAGTATTTT. As protein: CASSVEPGQGTDTQYF.

At least ten counts were recorded for this clonotype. The chain combines TRBV6-6 with TRBJ2-3, with a weak D call TRBD1 (6 bases). CDR1 is MNHNY, CDR2 SVGAGI, per germline (reference sequence). Trimming cost V 5 bases and J 6 bases, with 21 bases left between them. CDR3 length: 16 amino acids. CDR3 nucleotides: TGTGCCAGCAGTATCACCCGACAGGCCTTGGCCGATACGCAGTATTTT. Protein product: CASSITRQALADTQYF.

V usage is TRBV2 and J usage is TRBJ2-1, with no clear D. Germline-derived CDR1 and CDR2 are SNHLY and FYNNEI. V was shortened by 8 bases and J by 0 bases, with 11 bases between the two germline ends. The CDR3 is 14 residues long. CDR3 sequence (DNA): TGTGCCAGCGTCGTTACCCGCTCCTACAATGAGCAGTTCTTC. This codes for CASVVTRSYNEQFF.

The chain recombines TRBV7-2 with TRBJ2-5, with unresolved D. Germline values: CDR1 SGHTA, CDR2 FQGNSA. The CDR3 is 14 residues long. The V and J ends lost 7 bases and 5 bases respectively, with 17 bases between them. The DNA for the CDR3 is TGTGCCAGCACCCTAAGAGACGGGCACGAGACCCAGTACTTC. Translated, it gives CASTLRDGHETQYF.

The table lists this clonotype with a count of one. This CDR3 is missing its conserved last phenylalanine or tryptophan, likely due to a read error. The rearrangement uses TRBV28 and TRBJ2-7, with 10 bases lining up with TRBD1. The V gene's germline CDR1 is MDHEN and CDR2 SYDVKM. The junction had 3 bases not matched to a gene; V was cut back by 7 bases and J by 6 bases. The CDR3 runs 12 residues. CDR3 in amino acids: CASTRQGAEQYL. The CDR3 coding sequence is TGTGCCAGCACCCGACAGGGGGCCGAGCAGTACCTC.

This clonotype was detected a few times. The V gene is TRBV6-2 or TRBV6-3, the J gene TRBJ2-3; possible D gene TRBD1, 5 bases. The CDR3 contains 15 residues. Per germline, CDR1 MNHEY and CDR2 SVGEGT. V shed 1 base and J shed 2 bases, with 10 bases lying between them. The CDR3 DNA sequence: TGTGCCAGCAGTTACTTCCAGGGCACCACAGATACGCAGTATTTT. As protein: CASSYFQGTTDTQYF.

The rearrangement links TRBV20-1 to TRBJ2-1; D remains ambiguous. Germline V gene data show CDR1 as DFQATT and CDR2 as SNEGSKA (reference sequence). CDR3 size: 12 residues. Trimming removed 1 base from V and 5 bases from J, with 6 bases in between. The CDR3 DNA is TGCAGTGCTAGAGGGGAAAACAATGAGCAGTTCTTC. This codes for CSARGENNEQFF.

The rearrangement uses TRBV7-2 and TRBJ2-1; D uncertain. With 5 bases removed from V and 6 bases from J, the gap between germline ends came to 17 bases. Germline CDR1 is SGHTA and CDR2 is FQGNSA. There are 15 residues in the CDR3. The CDR3 region is CASSAEGSSGNEQFF. The CDR3 DNA follows: TGTGCCAGCAGCGCGGAAGGTAGCTCTGGCAATGAGCAGTTCTTC.

The V and J genes are TRBV6-5 and TRBJ2-5; a weak D match, TRBD2 (5 bases). The CDR3 contains 11 residues. The V end lost 5 bases, the J end lost 9 bases, and 10 bases lay between the germline ends. CDR1 is MNHEY, CDR2 SVGAGI, per germline. The CDR3 nucleotides read TGTGCCAGCAGTGATCAGGAGGCCCAGTACTTC. This translates into CASSDQEAQYF.

The rearrangement joins TRBV12-3 or TRBV12-4 to TRBJ2-4; no firm D call. Trimming took 3 bases from V and 0 from J, leaving 9 bases between them. The CDR3 contains 15 residues. The CDR3 region is CASSFSVLAKNIQYF. The CDR3 bases are TGTGCCAGCAGTTTTTCCGTCCTAGCCAAAAACATTCAGTACTTC.

This chain connects TRBV24-1 to TRBJ2-3; D is possibly TRBD2 (6 bases). The germline CDR1 and CDR2 sequences are KGHDR and SFDVKD. The CDR3 is 16 residues long. V lost 4 bases to trimming and J lost 1 base, with 14 bases between them. CDR3 sequence: CATSDAGGGGTDTQYF. The CDR3 DNA reads TGTGCCACCAGTGACGCCGGTGGCGGGGGCACAGATACGCAGTATTTT.

The gene calls are TRBV20-1 and TRBJ2-1; tentative D call: TRBD2 (7 bases). The CDR3 extends over 14 amino acids. The V gene's germline CDR1 is DFQATT and CDR2 SNEGSKA (reference sequence). V shed 3 bases and J shed 8 bases, with 17 bases lying between them. CDR3 sequence reads: CSASRGGAGDEQFF. The DNA for the CDR3 is TGCAGTGCTAGTCGTGGGGGGGCGGGCGATGAGCAGTTCTTC.

The table lists this clonotype with many counts. The rearrangement joins TRBV7-2 to TRBJ2-7; D possibly uses TRBD1 or TRBD2 (6 bases each). Germline assignment: CDR1 SGHTA and CDR2 FQGNSA. V was clipped by 4 bases and J by 2 bases, with 15 bases between them. CDR3 length: 15 amino acids. CDR3 DNA: TGTGCCAGCAGCTCAGGGCCGGGGGACACCTACGAGCAGTACTTC. Protein sequence: CASSSGPGDTYEQYF.

The chain recombines TRBV7-2 with TRBJ1-3, with unresolved D. The V and J ends lost 7 bases and 0 bases respectively, with 10 bases between them. Germline CDR1 reads SGHTA; CDR2 reads FQGNSA. The CDR3 sequence is 14 residues long. The CDR3 protein is CASKRGFSGNTIYF. The CDR3 coding sequence is TGTGCCAGCAAAAGAGGGTTCTCTGGAAACACCATATATTTT.

This clonotype was seen a few times. This chain connects TRBV20-1 to TRBJ2-1; 10 positions agree with TRBD2. Germline-derived CDR1 and CDR2 are DFQATT and SNEGSKA (reference sequence). V dropped 5 bases and J dropped 8; count of bases not matched to a gene: 12. The CDR3 sequence is 15 residues long. Here the CDR3 DNA reads TGCAGTGCTTGCCCCGGGACTAGCGCCGAAGATGAGCAGTTCTTC. It translates to CSACPGTSAEDEQFF.

This clonotype was counted a single time. V is TRBV4-3 and J is TRBJ2-7, with TRBD1 matching over 7 bases. The J call may be wrong; the DNA end is better matched by TRBJ2-5. CDR3 length: 17 residues. Germline CDR1 LGHNA, CDR2 YSLEER. The DNA of the CDR3 is TGCGCCAGCAGCCAAGAAGTTTCTAGACAGGGCGAGGAGACCCAGTACTTC. Protein product: CASSQEVSRQGEETQYF.

The chain's CDR3 is CASPGRGTDTQYF. Written as DNA, the CDR3 is TGTGCCAGCCCGGGACGGGGCACAGATACGCAGTATTTT. This chain joins TRBV7-9 and TRBJ2-3; perhaps D is TRBD1 or TRBD2 (5 bases each). CDR1 SEHNR and CDR2 FQNEAQ come from the germline V gene (reference sequence). V was clipped by 8 bases and J by 1 base, with 10 bases between them. The CDR3 has 13 residues. The entire variable domain, with the rest obtained from reference TRBV7-9 and TRBJ2-3, is as follows: DTGVSQNPRHKITKRGQNVTFRCDPISEHNRLYWYRQTLGQGPEFLTYFQNEAQLEKSRLLSDRFSAERPKGSFSTLEIQRTEQGDSAMYLCASPGRGTDTQYFGPGTRLTVL.

The chain combines TRBV5-6 with TRBJ2-5; TRBD2 agrees at 7 bases. The germline V gene has CDR1 SGHDT and CDR2 YYEEEE. This CDR3 region has 14 residues. The junction had 4 bases not matched to a gene; V was cut back by 4 bases and J by 1 base. CDR3: CASSRKRGQETQYF. CDR3 DNA sequence: TGTGCCAGCAGCAGAAAGCGGGGCCAAGAGACCCAGTACTTC.

The V call is TRBV6-5, the J call TRBJ1-1, with a weak D call TRBD1 (6 bases). Per the germline V gene, CDR1 is MNHEY and CDR2 is SVGAGI. Trimming shortened V by 2 bases and J by 0 bases, and 28 bases separated the two germline ends. The CDR3 contains 21 residues. In nucleotides, the CDR3 is TGTGCCAGCAGTTACCATGTTCAGAATCAGGGGCCCGTTTTCTTGAACACTGAAGCTTTCTTT. This sequence encodes CASSYHVQNQGPVFLNTEAFF.